This TCR beta chain was captured by sequencing in a study of CD8 T cells in Susac syndrome. The CDR3 runs to 12 residues. V was cut by 4 bases and J by 0 bases, with 6 bases left in between. Germline V CDR1 and CDR2: GTSNPN, SVGIG (reference sequence). This clonotype was seen a single time. Reverse transcription of roughly 0.45 to 1 ug RNA used random hexamers. Amplification of TCR beta CDR3 by immunoSEQ multiplex PCR spanned 54 Vbeta and 13 Jbeta. In TCRdb, the immunoSEQ multiplex PCR reads were re-called with MiXCR into one record per CDR3 protein. The table includes approximately 160,000 distinct CDR3 sequences, 85% to 95% detected once. TCR beta sequencing was performed on blood CD8+ and CD4+ T cells. Healthy donors were controls matched for age and sex. TEMRA cells were FACS-enriched, and CD8+ and CD4+ T cells were isolated negatively.

The V gene is TRBV30, the J gene TRBJ1-1; maybe TRBD1 (5 bases). This clonotype was sampled from a human donor in good health. Sample: CD4+ T cells from PBMCs. The CDR3, as DNA: TGTGCCTGGACGGGGCTGAACACTGAAGCTTTCTTT. This sequence encodes CAWTGLNTEAFF.